These 16 T cell receptor beta chains came from one sample sequenced in a study of blood T cells in healthy people across ages. A second roughly 6 to 12 cycle PCR used barcoded and J-beta primers. From the 5' RACE reads, TCRdb called clonotypes with MiXCR, one entry per CDR3 protein. The table has hundreds of thousands of distinct CDR3 sequences, approximately 22% seen once; the top ten hold around 22%. Specimen: blood. The receptors shown here come from a man aged 70 or older in good health.

This chain uses TRBV20-1 with TRBJ1-1, with D unresolved. Germline values: CDR1 DFQATT, CDR2 SNEGSKA (reference sequence). Trimming took off 5 bases at V and 2 bases at J, with 18 bases between the two ends. CDR3 length: 15 residues. CDR3 nucleotide sequence: TGCAGTGCTCGTCCCCTATGGACGGGCAACACTGAAGCTTTCTTT. Translated: CSARPLWTGNTEAFF.

The chain carries TRBV5-1 and TRBJ2-1; perhaps TRBD2 as D (5 bases). The CDR3 covers 13 residues. Germline loops: CDR1 SGHRS, CDR2 YFSETQ. V was trimmed by 3 bases and J by 5 bases, leaving 9 bases between them. DNA of the CDR3: TGCGCCAGCAGCTCGGGAAAGGACAATGAGCAGTTCTTC. Translation gives CASSSGKDNEQFF.

This clonotype came up many times. This chain links TRBV10-2 with TRBJ2-4; unclear D gene. The CDR3 runs to 13 residues. The germline gives CDR1 WSHSY, CDR2 SAAADI. With 4 bases removed from V and 8 bases from J, the gap between germline ends came to 12 bases. Here the CDR3 DNA reads TGCGCCAGCAGTGCCCCCGAGGCCGACATTCAGTACTTC. Protein sequence: CASSAPEADIQYF.

This clonotype showed up just once. The V call is TRBV6-5, the J call TRBJ1-5; D unclear. V shed 5 bases and J shed 0 bases, with 8 bases lying between them. Germline CDR1 and CDR2: MNHEY and SVGAGI. This CDR3 has 14 amino acids. CDR3 nucleotide sequence: TGTGCCAGCAGTGACACGGGTAGCAATCAGCCCCAGCATTTT. Translating gives CASSDTGSNQPQHF.

The CDR3 region is CASSLVTSGRETQYF. DNA of the CDR3: TGTGCCAGCAGCTTAGTCACTAGCGGGAGGGAGACCCAGTACTTC. The genes are TRBV7-2 and TRBJ2-5, with 12 bases identical to TRBD2. Germline assignment: CDR1 SGHTA and CDR2 FQGNSA. J was trimmed by 5 bases and V by 1 base; bases with no gene match: 2. There are 15 residues in the CDR3.

This clonotype was counted a few times. The V and J genes are TRBV30 and TRBJ2-1, with D possibly being TRBD1 or TRBD2 (5 bases each). The germline gives CDR1 GTSNPN, CDR2 SVGIG (reference sequence). The CDR3 has 15 amino acids. Trimming took off 3 bases at V and 5 bases at J, with 17 bases between the two ends. CDR3 sequence reads: CAWSKGTAGNNEQFF. CDR3 in DNA: TGTGCCTGGAGCAAAGGGACGGCGGGCAACAATGAGCAGTTCTTC.

Here the CDR3 DNA reads TGTGCCAGCAGTGAATCCCCGGACAAGAACACTGAAGCTTTCTTT. Protein product: CASSESPDKNTEAFF. J is TRBJ1-1 and V is TRBV2; possibly TRBD1 for D (5 bases). Trimming pared 2 bases from V and 1 base from J, leaving 11 bases between. CDR3 length: 15 residues. Germline-derived CDR1 and CDR2 are SNHLY and FYNNEI.

This clonotype appeared once. Here the CDR3 reads CASRFEGLIVTEAFF. The DNA of the CDR3 is TGTGCCAGCAGGTTTGAGGGGCTTATTGTCACTGAAGCTTTCTTT. This rearrangement joins TRBV2 to TRBJ1-1; D perhaps matches TRBD1 (5 bases). CDR1 and CDR2 (germline): SNHLY, FYNNEI. The CDR3 is 15 residues long. Trimming stripped 6 bases from V and 4 bases from J, with 18 bases between.

This sequence joins TRBV7-2 and TRBJ2-1, with 14 positions matching TRBD2. The CDR3 is 13 residues long. V shed 4 bases and J 14 bases; nucleotides not matched to a gene: 4. Germline CDR1 reads SGHTA; CDR2 reads FQGNSA. The CDR3 region has the DNA TGTGCCAGCAGCTGGGGACTAGCGGGAGTCGAGTTCTTC. Amino acids: CASSWGLAGVEFF.

This clonotype was observed a few times. The rearrangement links TRBV5-6 to TRBJ2-3; 8 bases match TRBD1. CDR3 size: 15 residues. V shed 0 bases, J shed 7 bases, and the junction held 7 bases outside the gene matches. Germline lookup yields CDR1 SGHDT and CDR2 YYEEEE. CDR3 amino acids: CASSLVGTGPNTQYF. The DNA of the CDR3 is TGTGCCAGCAGCTTGGTAGGGACAGGACCTAATACGCAGTATTTT.

The chain combines TRBV29-1 with TRBJ1-3, with unresolved D. V gave up 7 bases and J gave up 4 bases, with 11 bases separating them. Germline V CDR1 and CDR2: SQVTM, ANQGSEA. The CDR3 has 12 residues. The CDR3 is CSAGVIGNTIYF. The CDR3 region has the DNA TGCAGCGCGGGAGTTATCGGAAACACCATATATTTT.

This clonotype came up a few times. The CDR3 nucleotides read TGCAGTGCTAGACCACTAGCGGGGCGCACAGATACGCAGTATTTT. Translating it yields CSARPLAGRTDTQYF. The rearrangement uses TRBV20-1 and TRBJ2-3; 10 bases fit TRBD2. The junction had 3 bases not matched to a gene; V was cut back by 2 bases and J by 1 base. The CDR3 extends over 15 amino acids. Germline V gene sequence: CDR1 DFQATT, CDR2 SNEGSKA (reference sequence).

This clonotype was seen a few times. The chain combines TRBV3-1 with TRBJ2-3; D possibly corresponds to TRBD1 (6 bases). CDR1 is LGHDT, CDR2 YNNKEL, per germline (reference sequence). Trimming stripped 5 bases from V and 5 bases from J, with 17 bases between. The CDR3 loop spans 15 amino acids. As DNA, the CDR3 is TGTGCCAGCAGCACCGGGAAAAGGGGGTTAGATACGCAGTATTTT. The encoded protein is CASSTGKRGLDTQYF.

This clonotype was detected only a few times. J is TRBJ1-5 and V is TRBV7-2; a weak D match, TRBD1 (6 bases). CDR3 length equals 15 residues. Trimming removed 3 bases at V and 6 bases at J, with 15 bases between. CDR1 is SGHTA, CDR2 FQGNSA, per germline. CDR3 nucleotides: TGTGCCAGCAGCTTTGGCAGGGGAGAGGGTCAGCCCCAGCATTTT. This translates into CASSFGRGEGQPQHF.

This clonotype has a handful of counts. The chain couples TRBV9 to TRBJ1-2, with 9 bases fitting TRBD1. The CDR3 covers 14 residues. CDR1 and CDR2 (germline): SGDLS, YYNGEE. Losses at the gene ends were 0 bases for V and 8 bases for J; bases not matched to a gene: 5. Here the CDR3 reads CASSVEGQGGGYTF. Written as DNA, the CDR3 is TGTGCCAGCAGCGTAGAGGGACAGGGAGGAGGCTACACCTTC.

This chain connects TRBV24-1 to TRBJ2-3; 7 positions match TRBD2. J was trimmed by 6 bases and V by 2 bases; bases with no gene match: 7. CDR3 length: 15 amino acids. The germline CDR1 and CDR2 sequences are KGHDR and SFDVKD. The DNA of the CDR3 is TGTGCCACCAGTGATTCCGGGACTAAGGGGGATACGCAGTATTTT. It encodes CATSDSGTKGDTQYF.